This T cell receptor (beta chain) was identified during a study of CD8 T cells in ankylosing spondylitis. About this clonotype: Its antigen remains unidentified. A much larger clone lies one base from this, so it may be a read error.

General study results and limits: Enrichment of disease-linked clones was reportedly significant in matched ankylosing spondylitis synovial fluid.

TCRdb fed the 5' RACE reads into MiXCR, producing one record per CDR3 protein. The table lists 200,000 to 300,000 distinct CDR3 sequences, roughly 8.6% of them singletons. This clonotype was sampled from a male donor with ankylosing spondylitis or in good health (not recorded which). The specimen was blood, either unsorted or a sorted T cell fraction (not recorded which).

CDR3 coding DNA: TGTGCCTGCAGCTTGGACAGGTTACGCGAGCAGTACTTC. Its translation is CACSLDRLREQYF. V and J are TRBV5-4 and TRBJ2-7, with TRBD1 matching 7 bases. The CDR3 loop spans 13 amino acids. In germline, CDR1 is SGHNT, CDR2 YYREEE (reference sequence). The complete variable domain, with remaining parts taken from reference TRBV5-4 and TRBJ2-7, reads ETGVTQSPTHLIKTRGQQVTLRCSSQSGHNTVSWYQQALGQGPQFIFQYYREEENGRGNFPPRFSGLQFPNYSSELNVNALELDDSALYLCACSLDRLREQYFGPGTRLTVT.